The clone carrying this T cell receptor (beta chain) has only a few counts. The target antigen is unknown. The CDR3 length is 14 residues. CDR1 is SGHRS, CDR2 YFSETQ, per germline. V shed 2 bases and J shed 2 bases, with 10 bases lying between them. This sample was taken from a study of blood T cells in healthy people across ages. Points from the study as a whole: Greater diversity and more naive CD4+ cells were seen in long-lived donors than in aged donors.

A second PCR of 7 to 11 cycles used a sample-barcoded 5' primer and a J-beta primer mix. Every cDNA molecule bore a tag from a template-switch adaptor containing 12 random nucleotides. TCRdb re-derived calls from the 5' RACE reads in MiXCR, one entry per CDR3 protein. Found here are under 1,000,000 distinct CDR3 sequences, about 45% of them singletons; the top ten hold around 18%. The sample taken for sequencing was blood. The clonotype comes from an elderly man in good health. The chain joins TRBV5-1 to TRBJ2-5, with D unresolved. The DNA for the CDR3 is TGCGCCAGCAGCTTTGGATACGGTCAAGAGACCCAGTACTTC. Its protein is CASSFGYGQETQYF. Using reference TRBV5-1 and TRBJ2-5 for the parts outside the CDR3, the full variable domain is KAGVTQTPRYLIKTRGQQVTLSCSPISGHRSVSWYQQTPGQGLQFLFEYFSETQRNKGNFPGRFSGRQFSNSRSEMNVSTLELGDSALYLCASSFGYGQETQYFGPGTRLLVL.